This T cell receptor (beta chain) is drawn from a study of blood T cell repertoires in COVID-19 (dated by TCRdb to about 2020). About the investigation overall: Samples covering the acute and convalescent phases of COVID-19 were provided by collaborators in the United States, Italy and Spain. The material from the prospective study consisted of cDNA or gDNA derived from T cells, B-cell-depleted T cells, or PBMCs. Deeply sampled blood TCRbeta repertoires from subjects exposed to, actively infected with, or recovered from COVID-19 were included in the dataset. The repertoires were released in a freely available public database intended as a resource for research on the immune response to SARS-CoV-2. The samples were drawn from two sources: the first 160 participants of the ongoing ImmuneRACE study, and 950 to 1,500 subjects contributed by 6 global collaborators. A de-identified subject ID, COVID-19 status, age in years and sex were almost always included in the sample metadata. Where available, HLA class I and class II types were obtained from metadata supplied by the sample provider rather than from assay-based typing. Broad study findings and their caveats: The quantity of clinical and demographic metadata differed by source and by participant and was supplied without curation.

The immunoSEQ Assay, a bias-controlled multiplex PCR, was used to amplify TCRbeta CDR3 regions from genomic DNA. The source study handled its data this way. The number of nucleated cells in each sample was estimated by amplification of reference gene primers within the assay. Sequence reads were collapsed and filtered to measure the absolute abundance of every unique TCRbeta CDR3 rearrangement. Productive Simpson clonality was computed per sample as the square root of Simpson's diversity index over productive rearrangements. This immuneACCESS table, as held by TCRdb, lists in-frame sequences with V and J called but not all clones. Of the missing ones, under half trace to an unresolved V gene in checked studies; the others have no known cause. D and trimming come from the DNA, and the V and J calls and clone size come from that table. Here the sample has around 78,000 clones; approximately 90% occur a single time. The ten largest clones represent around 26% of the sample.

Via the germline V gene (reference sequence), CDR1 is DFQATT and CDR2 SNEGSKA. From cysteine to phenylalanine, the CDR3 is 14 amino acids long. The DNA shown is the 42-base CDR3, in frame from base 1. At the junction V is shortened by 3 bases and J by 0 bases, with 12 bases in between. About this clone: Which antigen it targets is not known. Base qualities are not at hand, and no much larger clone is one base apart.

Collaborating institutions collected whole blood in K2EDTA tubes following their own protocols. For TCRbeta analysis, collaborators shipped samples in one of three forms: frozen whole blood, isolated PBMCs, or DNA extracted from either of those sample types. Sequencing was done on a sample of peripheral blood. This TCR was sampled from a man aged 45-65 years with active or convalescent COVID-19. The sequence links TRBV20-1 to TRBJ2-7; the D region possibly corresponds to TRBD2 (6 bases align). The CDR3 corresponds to CSASGGRTSYEQYF. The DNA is TGCAGTGCTAGTGGAGGGAGAACCTCCTACGAGCAGTACTTC.